This T cell receptor beta chain stems from a study of blood T cell repertoires in COVID-19. This table comes from immunoSEQ multiplex PCR, and its TCRdb copy is limited to in-frame clones, with some not included. The table lists around 150,000 clones, approximately 80% of them singletons. The CDR3 covers 15 residues. Germline assignment: CDR1 SGHDT and CDR2 YYEEEE. Unmatched junction bases numbered 4, after V lost 0 bases and J lost 5 bases. What was sequenced was PBMCs or T cells enriched from blood (not recorded which). The origin of this receptor is a man aged 45 to 65 who had recovered from COVID-19. V gene TRBV5-6 combines with J gene TRBJ1-5; TRBD1 matches 8 bases. The chain's CDR3 is CASSLAPGQDQPQHF. The CDR3 DNA follows: TGTGCCAGCAGCTTGGCCCCGGGACAGGATCAGCCCCAGCATTTT.